These 16 T cell receptor beta chains came from one sample sequenced in a study of T cell responses to AZD1222 COVID-19 vaccine. Assay: immunoSEQ multiplex PCR; the TCRdb copy retains only in-frame clones and omits some. This table holds about 69,000 clones, approximately 80% found once. The source material was peripheral blood, sampled 28 days after the second AZD1222 dose. The receptors stem from an adult who received the AZD1222 COVID-19 vaccine.

This clone has only a few counts. The chain links TRBV19 to TRBJ2-7; D may be TRBD1 (5 bases). The CDR3 runs 15 residues. With 3 bases removed from V and 3 bases from J, the gap between germline ends came to 15 bases. The germline V gene has CDR1 LNHDA and CDR2 SQIVND (reference sequence). CDR3 DNA sequence: TGTGCCAGTAGTATTTCATTGGGCAGGGTCTACGAGCAGTACTTC. It translates to CASSISLGRVYEQYF.

This chain connects TRBV4-1 to TRBJ1-5; TRBD1 matches 7 bases. With 1 base clipped from V and 0 bases from J, the junction kept 6 bases outside the gene matches. The germline V gene encodes CDR1 MGHRA and CDR2 YSYEKL. The CDR3 runs 17 residues. CDR3 sequence reads: CASSQVRTGTSNQPQHF. CDR3 bases: TGCGCCAGCAGCCAAGTGCGGACAGGAACTAGCAATCAGCCCCAGCATTTT.

The V and J genes are TRBV2 and TRBJ1-1; possible D gene TRBD1, 6 bases. The CDR3 consists of 11 residues. The germline gives CDR1 SNHLY, CDR2 FYNNEI. The ends were cut back, 5 bases at V and 7 bases at J, with 8 bases in the middle. The CDR3 DNA reads as TGTGCCAGCAGTCCACAGGGTGAAGCTTTCTTT. It encodes CASSPQGEAFF.

V usage is TRBV19 and J usage is TRBJ2-5; 7 positions agree with TRBD2. V shed 6 bases and J 4 bases; nucleotides not matched to a gene: 8. The CDR3 spans 14 residues. Germline CDR1 reads LNHDA; CDR2 reads SQIVND (reference sequence). CDR3 in DNA: TGTGCCAGTAGAGAGCGGGGTTGGGGAGAGACCCAGTACTTC. Encoded protein: CASRERGWGETQYF.

The chain employs TRBV6-1 and TRBJ1-2, with D uncertain. Deletions cut 2 bases from V and 3 bases from J, with 13 bases between. The CDR3 is 15 amino acids. Germline V lookup: CDR1 MNHNS, CDR2 SASEGT. CDR3 DNA: TGTGCCAGCAGTGAAAATCCAACAATGTACTATGGCTACACCTTC. Protein: CASSENPTMYYGYTF.

The J gene is TRBJ2-3, the V gene TRBV7-2; D is unclear. This CDR3 has 12 amino acids. From germline, CDR1 is SGHTA and CDR2 FQGNSA. Trimming removed 4 bases from V and 6 bases from J, with 8 bases in between. CDR3 coding DNA: TGTGCCAGCAGCTCGACTCGTGATACGCAGTATTTT. This sequence encodes CASSSTRDTQYF.

The rearrangement uses TRBV28 and TRBJ1-1, with 7 bases aligning to TRBD1. With V trimmed by 0 bases and J by 9 bases, 1 base remained unmatched. The CDR3 length is 12 residues. CDR1 MDHEN and CDR2 SYDVKM come from the germline V gene. The DNA of the CDR3 is TGTGCCAGCAGTTTATGGACAGGGAAAGCTTTCTTT. This encodes CASSLWTGKAFF.

The rearrangement uses TRBV6-4 and TRBJ1-2, with a tentative D call TRBD1 (5 bases). CDR3 size: 14 residues. CDR1 and CDR2 from the germline V gene are MRHNA and SNTAGT. V was cut by 3 bases and J by 3 bases, with 11 bases left in between. CDR3 loop: CASSESSGHYGYTF. CDR3 coding DNA: TGTGCCAGCAGTGAGAGTTCGGGACACTATGGCTACACCTTC.

The chain is built from TRBV6-5 and TRBJ2-2, with TRBD2 as a possible D gene (6 bases). V gave up 5 bases and J gave up 4 bases, with 14 bases separating them. The germline CDR1 and CDR2 sequences are MNHEY and SVGAGI. CDR3 length: 15 residues. The CDR3 DNA follows: TGTGCCAGCAGTCCCCGTGGGGGGAGCACCGGGGAGCTGTTTTTT. Translating gives CASSPRGGSTGELFF.

This clone appeared a few times. The V gene is TRBV10-1, the J gene TRBJ2-3; 7 bases line up with TRBD2. V was pared by 6 bases and J by 10 bases, with 7 bases of the junction left unmatched. The length of the CDR3 is 12 residues. Germline V CDR1 and CDR2: WNHNN, SYGVQD (reference sequence). Here the CDR3 reads CASSRTAGAQYF. The CDR3 DNA sequence: TGCGCCAGCAGCCGCACTGCGGGGGCGCAGTATTTT.

Comments on this clone: Its ends do not fully match the called genes, so a read error is possible. J is TRBJ2-5 and V is TRBV7-9; 11 nucleotides agree with TRBD1. The CDR3 is 13 amino acids. Per the germline V gene, CDR1 is SEHNR and CDR2 is FQNEAQ (reference sequence). CDR3 nucleotide sequence: TGTGCCAGCACTAAGGACAGGGGGCGAAGGGGTCACTTC. It specifies CASTKDRGRRGHF.

The chain combines TRBV7-8 with TRBJ2-3; 13 bases fit TRBD2. Germline loops: CDR1 SGHVS, CDR2 FQNEAQ. CDR3 length: 16 residues. V gave up 2 bases and J gave up 5 bases; unmatched junction bases: 4. In nucleotides, the CDR3 is TGTGCCAGCAGCTTAACTAGCGGGGGGGCTTTAGATACGCAGTATTTT. Translation: CASSLTSGGALDTQYF.

The rearrangement links TRBV6-5 to TRBJ2-7; D is perhaps TRBD1 or TRBD2 (5 bases each). Germline V CDR1 and CDR2: MNHEY, SVGAGI. This CDR3 is 15 amino acids long. Trimming cost V 4 bases and J 4 bases, with 17 bases left between them. The CDR3 DNA follows: TGTGCCAGCAGTTCCCTCCCGGGGCAGGGATACGAGCAGTACTTC. Its protein product is CASSSLPGQGYEQYF.

This chain connects TRBV7-9 to TRBJ2-3; D not certain. Between the trimmed V and J ends, which lost 5 bases and 0 bases, there was a span of 9 bases. The CDR3 totals 14 residues. Germline values: CDR1 SEHNR, CDR2 FQNEAQ (reference sequence). The CDR3 region has the DNA TGTGCCAGCAGCCAGACCAAGAGCACAGATACGCAGTATTTT. This translates into CASSQTKSTDTQYF.

The V call is TRBV3-1 (or the pseudogene TRBV3-2), the J call TRBJ1-2; D is unresolved. V lost 0 bases and J lost 3, with 8 bases in between. The germline V gene has CDR1 LGHDT and CDR2 YNNKEL (reference sequence). This CDR3 comprises 14 residues. DNA for the CDR3: TGTGCCAGCAGCCAAGATCTTACATACTATGGCTACACCTTC. Protein sequence: CASSQDLTYYGYTF.

This rearrangement joins TRBV6-5 to TRBJ2-5, with 9 nucleotides matching TRBD1. The CDR3 has 15 amino acids. V was pared by 0 bases and J by 6 bases, with 5 bases of the junction left unmatched. Germline loops: CDR1 MNHEY, CDR2 SVGAGI. The CDR3 sequence: CASSYSSGQGKTQYF. As DNA, the CDR3 is TGTGCCAGCAGTTACTCTTCGGGACAGGGAAAGACCCAGTACTTC.